The present T cell receptor beta chain was sequenced within a study of OX40 agonist ivuxolimab in advanced cancers. This CDR3 is 13 amino acids long. Losses at the gene ends were 7 bases for V and 7 bases for J; bases not matched to a gene: 9. Germline values: CDR1 LGHNA, CDR2 YNFKEQ. Sequencing used immunoSEQ multiplex PCR; TCRdb keeps in-frame clones, though not all of them. The sample consists of roughly 100,000 clones, more than 85% of them appearing once. This receptor was obtained from an adult with an advanced solid tumor such as melanoma, head and neck, liver or kidney cancer. Here the sequenced sample was CD4+ or CD8+ T cells sorted from blood, taken in a trial of the OX40 agonist ivuxolimab. The V gene is TRBV4-2, the J gene TRBJ1-2; 7 nucleotides align to TRBD1. The CDR3 nucleotides are TGTGCCAGCAATGAGACAGGGACTGTTGGCTACACCTTC. Translated: CASNETGTVGYTF.